This entry describes one TCR beta chain. The antigen remains undetermined. This CDR3 spans 16 amino acids. V lost 4 bases and J lost 4, with 19 bases in between. Germline lookup yields CDR1 LNHDA and CDR2 SQIVND (reference sequence). This PCR relied on a set of 60 Vbeta primers and 13 Jbeta primers. Sequencing was performed with immunoSEQ multiplex PCR; in TCRdb, only in-frame clones are kept and a portion is missing. The table shows about 160,000 clones, with around 78% occurring only once. This sample stems from a study of cytomegalovirus exposure and HLA in healthy donors. Study-wide background: HLA-typed donors were the source of some 80 million unique TCRs, which an early data release held. The study's findings and limits: Per a later analysis, 15,000 to 20,000 TCR beta sequences showed association with HLA alleles at 0.05 false discovery rate.

This sequence was found in a woman aged 40 to 49 in good health and CMV-seronegative. The V call is TRBV19, the J call TRBJ1-1; D is possibly TRBD1 (6 bases). Sequencing input: PBMCs. The CDR3 DNA is TGTGCCAGTAGTACCCCGGGGGGGCTGTCGGGCACTGAAGCTTTCTTT. This gives the protein CASSTPGGLSGTEAFF.